Shown below are 19 T cell receptor beta chains from a single sample sequenced in a study of T cells in Graves' hyperthyroidism and ophthalmopathy. RNA transcripts were the template for amplifying TCR beta CDR3 regions. HTBI primers were employed in a first-round RT-PCR of the TCR CDR3. TCRdb re-called the multiplex PCR reads through MiXCR, storing one row per CDR3 protein. Among hundreds of thousands of distinct CDR3 sequences listed, roughly 14% were seen once. The sequenced sample was blood. These receptor sequences come from a middle-aged woman with Graves' ophthalmopathy.

This clonotype has ten or more counts. V and J are TRBV7-6 and TRBJ2-7, with 13 bases aligning to TRBD2. Trimming at V came to 5 bases and at J to 0 bases, leaving 4 bases not matched to a gene. CDR1 is SGHVS, CDR2 FNYEAQ, per germline. This CDR3 is built from 16 residues. CDR3 residues: CASSPGTSGNSYEQYF. CDR3 in DNA: TGTGCCAGCAGCCCGGGGACTAGCGGGAACTCCTACGAGCAGTACTTC.

As to this clonotype: A read error may explain this, as a much larger clone is one base away. The conserved phenylalanine or tryptophan normally closing the CDR3 is absent here, so this likely arose from a read error. V usage is TRBV20-1 and J usage is TRBJ2-7; either TRBD1 or TRBD2 may supply D (5 bases each). CDR3 size: 14 residues. Trimming took off 5 bases at V and 4 bases at J, with 18 bases between the two ends. The germline V gene encodes CDR1 DFQATT and CDR2 SNEGSKA (reference sequence). The DNA for the CDR3 is TGCAGTGCTTTAGGTGGGACGGACGGGTACGAGCAGTACTCC. As protein: CSALGGTDGYEQYS.

This clonotype appeared a few times. J is TRBJ2-7 and V is TRBV6-2 or TRBV6-3, with a tentative D call TRBD2 (5 bases). The germline V gene has CDR1 MNHEY and CDR2 SVGEGT. Trimming took 5 bases from V and 0 from J, leaving 11 bases between them. This CDR3 is 14 amino acids long. This CDR3 reads CASSTPGISYEQYF. The CDR3 coding sequence is TGTGCCAGCAGTACCCCGGGGATCTCCTACGAGCAGTACTTC.

In this sample, this clonotype turned up many times. The chain is built from TRBV6-1 and TRBJ2-1; 9 nucleotides align to TRBD2. The V gene end was trimmed by 7 bases and the J gene end by 0 bases; junction bases not matched to a gene: 4. Germline assignment: CDR1 MNHNS and CDR2 SASEGT. This CDR3 spans 15 amino acids. The CDR3: CASKVSGSSYNEQFF. CDR3 bases: TGTGCCAGCAAGGTTAGCGGGAGCTCCTACAATGAGCAGTTCTTC.

This clonotype was recorded a few times. This sequence joins TRBV3-1 and TRBJ2-5; D could derive from TRBD1 or TRBD2 (5 bases each). V lost 2 bases, J lost 5 bases, and 18 bases lay in between. Per the germline V gene, CDR1 is LGHDT and CDR2 is YNNKEL (reference sequence). The CDR3 sequence is 16 residues long. The CDR3 nucleotides are TGTGCCAGCAGCCAACCAGGGACGTCCCGCTCGGAGACCCAGTACTTC. Its protein is CASSQPGTSRSETQYF.

This clonotype has only a few counts. V is TRBV12-3 or TRBV12-4 and J is TRBJ2-7; D is perhaps TRBD2 (5 bases). The CDR3 length is 16 residues. The ends were cut back, 6 bases at V and 5 bases at J, with 23 bases in the middle. In DNA form, the CDR3 reads TGTGCCAGCAGCCCCCTAGGACTTGGTAATAGCAACGAGCAGTACTTC. Protein: CASSPLGLGNSNEQYF.

This clonotype was seen repeatedly, ten times or more. The J gene is TRBJ1-2, the V gene TRBV29-1; D may be TRBD1 (5 bases). The germline V gene has CDR1 SQVTM and CDR2 ANQGSEA. This CDR3 has 12 residues. V was cut by 2 bases and J by 3 bases, with 7 bases left in between. In DNA form, the CDR3 reads TGCAGCGTTGAAAAGGGGTACTATGGCTACACCTTC. It yields the protein CSVEKGYYGYTF.

The table lists this clonotype with a few counts. V usage is TRBV28 and J usage is TRBJ2-2; no definite D call. Trimming took off 5 bases at V and 3 bases at J, with 13 bases between the two ends. In germline, CDR1 is MDHEN, CDR2 SYDVKM. The CDR3 contains 15 residues. CDR3 amino acids: CASSESRTYTGELFF. Here the CDR3 DNA reads TGTGCCAGCAGTGAGTCGCGGACCTACACCGGGGAGCTGTTTTTT.

The rearrangement joins TRBV5-6 to TRBJ2-7; D remains ambiguous. The germline gives CDR1 SGHDT, CDR2 YYEEEE. The length of the CDR3 is 14 residues. The V and J ends lost 3 bases and 2 bases respectively, with 12 bases between them. For the CDR3, the DNA is TGTGCCAGCAGCTCTAACGTAAACCCCTACGAGCAGTACTTC. This sequence encodes CASSSNVNPYEQYF. The full variable domain, its missing parts supplied by reference TRBV5-6 and TRBJ2-7, is DAGVTQSPTHLIKTRGQQVTLRCSPKSGHDTVSWYQQALGQGPQFIFQYYEEEERQRGNFPDRFSGHQFPNYSSELNVNALLLGDSALYLCASSSNVNPYEQYFGPGTRLTVT.

At least ten counts were recorded for this clonotype. V is TRBV19 and J is TRBJ2-7; no firm D call. The CDR3 covers 14 residues. Germline CDR1 is LNHDA and CDR2 is SQIVND (reference sequence). V lost 7 bases to trimming and J lost 0 bases, with 13 bases between them. The CDR3 here is CASKKGPSSYEQYF. Written as DNA, the CDR3 is TGTGCCAGTAAGAAGGGCCCCAGCTCCTACGAGCAGTACTTC.

This clonotype was recorded at least ten times. This rearrangement joins TRBV9 to TRBJ2-7, with D unresolved. The V end was cut by 0 bases, the J end by 3 bases, with 7 bases between. Germline V gives CDR1 SGDLS, CDR2 YYNGEE. This CDR3 contains 13 residues. As DNA, the CDR3 is TGTGCCAGCAGCGTAGCTCCACACTACGAGCAGTACTTC. Encoded protein: CASSVAPHYEQYF.

There are a few counts of this clonotype. V and J are TRBV28 and TRBJ1-2, with TRBD1 as a possible D gene (6 bases). The V end was cut by 1 base, the J end by 0 bases, with 12 bases between. The CDR3 loop spans 16 amino acids. Germline V CDR1 and CDR2: MDHEN, SYDVKM. The CDR3 sequence is CASSLYAGDANYGYTF. The CDR3 nucleotides read TGTGCCAGCAGTTTATATGCAGGGGACGCTAACTATGGCTACACCTTC.

This clonotype was counted many times. V gene TRBV6-1 combines with J gene TRBJ2-6, with TRBD2 matching over 12 bases. The ends lost 6 bases at V and 4 bases at J; junction bases unmatched: 7. CDR1 is MNHNS and CDR2 is SASEGT in the germline V gene. CDR3 size: 17 residues. The CDR3 coding sequence is TGTGCCAGCAGCCGACTAGCGGGAGTAGCCGGGGCCAACGTCCTGACTTTC. Protein: CASSRLAGVAGANVLTF.

This clonotype was counted at least ten times. The rearrangement uses TRBV4-2 and TRBJ1-2; D remains ambiguous. V lost 0 bases and J 7 bases, leaving 12 bases between the germline ends. The CDR3 runs to 14 residues. CDR1 is LGHNA, CDR2 YNFKEQ, per germline. As DNA, the CDR3 is TGTGCCAGCAGCCAAGATAAGTCTACACTTGGCTACACCTTC. Residues: CASSQDKSTLGYTF.

This clonotype was seen repeatedly, ten times or more. This rearrangement joins TRBV2 to TRBJ2-2; D is undetermined. CDR3 length: 14 amino acids. Trimming cost V 0 bases and J 6 bases, with 8 bases left between them. CDR1 is SNHLY, CDR2 FYNNEI, per germline. The CDR3 DNA reads as TGTGCCAGCAGTGAAGCGCGGTGGCCCGGGGAGCTGTTTTTT. Translated, it gives CASSEARWPGELFF.

This chain connects TRBV19 to TRBJ1-5; 7 positions agree with TRBD1. Trimming cost V 8 bases and J 0 bases; bases outside gene matches: 7. CDR1 and CDR2 (germline): LNHDA, SQIVND (reference sequence). This CDR3 contains 15 residues. CDR3: CASQTGTGSNQPQHF. CDR3 DNA: TGTGCCAGTCAGACAGGGACGGGTAGCAATCAGCCCCAGCATTTT.

In its sample, this clonotype was seen many times. The chain couples TRBV28 to TRBJ2-7; 8 bases line up with TRBD1. The germline V gene encodes CDR1 MDHEN and CDR2 SYDVKM. The CDR3 is 14 amino acids. With 3 bases clipped from V and 2 bases from J, the junction kept 3 bases outside the gene matches. CDR3: CASSLTGETYEQYF. CDR3 bases: TGTGCCAGCAGTTTGACAGGGGAAACCTACGAGCAGTACTTC.

This chain links TRBV28 with TRBJ2-5; D is perhaps TRBD2 (5 bases). Trimming left V 6 bases short and J 0 bases short, with 14 bases between. The CDR3 is 15 residues long. Germline-derived CDR1 and CDR2 are MDHEN and SYDVKM. The CDR3 bases are TGTGCCAGCAGCAAAGACGGGGAGTACCAAGAGACCCAGTACTTC. Encoded protein: CASSKDGEYQETQYF.

This clonotype has at least ten counts. This sequence joins TRBV20-1 and TRBJ1-5; 8 bases agree with TRBD1. Germline trimming cut 3 bases from V and 5 bases from J; bases unmatched to any gene: 3. The CDR3 extends over 13 amino acids. Germline CDR1 DFQATT, CDR2 SNEGSKA (reference sequence). This CDR3 is CSARTGVHQPQHF. The DNA of the CDR3 is TGCAGTGCTAGGACAGGGGTGCATCAGCCCCAGCATTTT.